The 16 T cell receptor beta chains listed next were all sequenced from one sample in a study of shared clonotypes between healthy human individuals. Here immunoSEQ multiplex PCR was the method, and the copy in TCRdb shows in-frame clones only, minus some. The sample records roughly 2.4 million clones, approximately 94% being singletons. The specimen was naive CD4+ T cells sorted from blood. Noted subset: CD45RA+ positively selected. The receptors originated from a man aged 18 to 35 in good health.

This clone was seen only a few times. The same CDR3 also results from other DNA sequences found in this sample. The chain has TRBV19 and TRBJ2-5; 8 bases are shared with TRBD1. The V gene's germline CDR1 is LNHDA and CDR2 SQIVND (reference sequence). V shed 4 bases and J 5 bases; nucleotides not matched to a gene: 6. This CDR3 contains 14 residues. The CDR3 region has the DNA TGTGCCAGTAGTAGTACAGGGGGGTCGGAGACCCAGTACTTC. Protein product: CASSSTGGSETQYF.

The rearrangement links TRBV5-4 to TRBJ2-6; the D gene is possibly TRBD2 (7 bases). Trimming took off 4 bases at V and 0 bases at J, with 11 bases between the two ends. Germline CDR1 SGHNT, CDR2 YYREEE (reference sequence). The CDR3 runs 16 residues. DNA of the CDR3: TGTGCCAGCAGCCGAGGGGGGGTCTCTGGGGCCAACGTCCTGACTTTC. Its translation is CASSRGGVSGANVLTF.

The chain couples TRBV21-1 to TRBJ2-7; the D call TRBD2 from the table was never checked on the DNA. TRBV21-1 is deemed a pseudogene. This CDR3 has 14 amino acids. The CDR3 DNA is TGTGCCAGCATCCCTAGTCGTTTTTACTACGAGCAGTACTTC. As protein: CASIPSRFYYEQYF.

The chain combines TRBV4-1 with TRBJ1-5; maybe TRBD1 (5 bases). CDR3 length equals 16 residues. Germline V gives CDR1 MGHRA, CDR2 YSYEKL. With 1 base removed from V and 7 bases from J, the gap between germline ends came to 17 bases. CDR3 bases: TGCGCCAGCAGCCAAGTGGGGCCGGCCGTTGGGCAGCCCCAGCATTTT. Translation gives CASSQVGPAVGQPQHF.

The chain employs TRBV11-2 and TRBJ2-2; D perhaps matches TRBD2 (6 bases). Germline CDR1 and CDR2: SGHAT and FQNNGV. V lost 4 bases and J lost 2, with 8 bases in between. This CDR3 contains 14 residues. CDR3 nucleotide sequence: TGTGCCAGCAGCTCCGGGACTAACACCGGGGAGCTGTTTTTT. Protein: CASSSGTNTGELFF. Using reference TRBV11-2 and TRBJ2-2 for the parts outside the CDR3, the full variable domain is EAGVAQSPRYKIIEKRQSVAFWCNPISGHATLYWYQQILGQGPKLLIQFQNNGVVDDSQLPKDRFSAERLKGVDSTLKIQPAKLEDSAVYLCASSSGTNTGELFFGEGSRLTVL.

The chain joins TRBV18 to TRBJ2-1; the D gene is possibly TRBD1 (5 bases). CDR1 is KGHSH, CDR2 LQKENI, per germline. The CDR3 runs to 14 residues. With 6 bases removed from V and 4 bases from J, the gap between germline ends came to 13 bases. CDR3 loop: CASSSAGSYNEQFF. In DNA, the CDR3 is TGTGCCAGCTCTTCGGCAGGGTCGTACAATGAGCAGTTCTTC.

V and J are TRBV2 and TRBJ1-3; 7 positions match TRBD1. Germline loops: CDR1 SNHLY, CDR2 FYNNEI. V shed 4 bases, J shed 0 bases, and the junction held 6 bases outside the gene matches. The CDR3 contains 16 residues. The CDR3 spells CASSGQGLISGNTIYF. The CDR3 DNA follows: TGTGCCAGCAGTGGACAGGGCTTAATCTCTGGAAACACCATATATTTT.

CDR3 sequence reads: CSVEVRARFTEAFF. The CDR3 DNA is TGCAGCGTTGAAGTTCGGGCCCGGTTCACTGAAGCTTTCTTT. This rearrangement joins TRBV29-1 to TRBJ1-1; D is ambiguous. The CDR3 spans 14 residues. Trimming cost V 1 base and J 4 bases, with 13 bases left between them. The germline gives CDR1 SQVTM, CDR2 ANQGSEA. Full variable domain (rest looked up from reference TRBV29-1 and TRBJ1-1): SAVISQKPSRDICQRGTSLTIQCQVDSQVTMMFWYRQQPGQSLTLIATANQGSEATYESGFVIDKFPISRPNLTFSTLTVSNMSPEDSSIYLCSVEVRARFTEAFFGQGTRLTVV.

This chain joins TRBV6-1 and TRBJ2-1; tentative D call: TRBD2 (5 bases). Trimming took off 2 bases at V and 6 bases at J, with 11 bases between the two ends. The CDR3 spans 14 residues. Per the germline V gene, CDR1 is MNHNS and CDR2 is SASEGT. CDR3 DNA sequence: TGTGCCAGCAGTGAAATAGCGATCCCCAATGAGCAGTTCTTC. Its translation is CASSEIAIPNEQFF.

The chain recombines TRBV5-1 with TRBJ2-2; perhaps D is TRBD1 or TRBD2 (5 bases each). The germline V gene has CDR1 SGHRS and CDR2 YFSETQ. Deletions cut 4 bases from V and 0 bases from J, with 13 bases between. This CDR3 comprises 16 residues. CDR3 in DNA: TGCGCCAGCAGCCCCACTAGGGGACCGAACACCGGGGAGCTGTTTTTT. Its protein product is CASSPTRGPNTGELFF. Combining the CDR3 with reference TRBV5-1 and TRBJ2-2 gives the whole variable domain KAGVTQTPRYLIKTRGQQVTLSCSPISGHRSVSWYQQTPGQGLQFLFEYFSETQRNKGNFPGRFSGRQFSNSRSEMNVSTLELGDSALYLCASSPTRGPNTGELFFGEGSRLTVL.

This chain connects TRBV7-6 to TRBJ2-2, with 12 positions matching TRBD2. The germline V gene has CDR1 SGHVS and CDR2 FNYEAQ. The V gene end was trimmed by 5 bases and the J gene end by 0 bases; junction bases not matched to a gene: 7. This CDR3 spans 18 amino acids. This CDR3 reads CASSARLAGDANTGELFF. The CDR3 region has the DNA TGTGCCAGCAGCGCCCGACTAGCGGGGGACGCGAACACCGGGGAGCTGTTTTTT.

This clone was seen just once. The chain has TRBV7-2 and TRBJ1-6; tentative D call: TRBD1 (5 bases). This CDR3 is built from 14 residues. From germline, CDR1 is SGHTA and CDR2 FQGNSA. V was trimmed by 7 bases and J by 6 bases, leaving 13 bases between them. The CDR3 here is CASNTNGGNSPLHF. The CDR3, as DNA: TGTGCCAGCAACACGAACGGGGGTAATTCACCCCTCCACTTT. The variable domain in full, completed from reference TRBV7-2 and TRBJ1-6, reads GAGVSQSPSNKVTEKGKDVELRCDPISGHTALYWYRQSLGQGLEFLIYFQGNSAPDKSGLPSDRFSAERTGGSVSTLTIQRTQQEDSAVYLCASNTNGGNSPLHFGNGTRLTVT.

The gene calls are TRBV5-1 and TRBJ1-1, with D perhaps TRBD1 (5 bases). The length of the CDR3 is 15 residues. V was clipped by 4 bases and J by 0 bases, with 13 bases between them. The germline V gene has CDR1 SGHRS and CDR2 YFSETQ. CDR3 in amino acids: CASSITGLLNTEAFF. CDR3 DNA: TGCGCCAGCAGCATCACGGGACTCCTGAACACTGAAGCTTTCTTT. Full variable domain (rest looked up from reference TRBV5-1 and TRBJ1-1): KAGVTQTPRYLIKTRGQQVTLSCSPISGHRSVSWYQQTPGQGLQFLFEYFSETQRNKGNFPGRFSGRQFSNSRSEMNVSTLELGDSALYLCASSITGLLNTEAFFGQGTRLTVV.

This chain joins TRBV7-9 and TRBJ1-1; no definite D call. Germline V gene sequence: CDR1 SEHNR, CDR2 FQNEAQ (reference sequence). V dropped 4 bases and J dropped 5 bases, with 11 bases sitting between them. This CDR3 has 13 residues. CDR3 nucleotides: TGTGCCAGCAGCTCCGCGGGAGGGACTGAAGCTTTCTTT. The encoded protein is CASSSAGGTEAFF.

A single count supports this clone. V gene TRBV27 combines with J gene TRBJ1-2, with TRBD1 matching 8 bases. This CDR3 region has 15 residues. V dropped 5 bases and J dropped 5; count of bases not matched to a gene: 10. Germline-derived CDR1 and CDR2 are MNHEY and SMNVEV (reference sequence). This chain's CDR3 is CASSNQGALGYGYTF. The CDR3 DNA is TGTGCCAGCAGTAACCAGGGGGCGCTGGGGTATGGCTACACCTTC.

The V call is TRBV7-2, the J call TRBJ1-2; 7 bases map to TRBD1. There are 15 residues in the CDR3. The J segment lost 4 bases and the V segment lost 1 base, leaving 6 bases of the junction unmatched. From germline, CDR1 is SGHTA and CDR2 FQGNSA. Written as DNA, the CDR3 is TGTGCCAGCAGCTTAGATGTGGCAGGGGGCTATGGCTACACCTTC. Translated: CASSLDVAGGYGYTF.